The TCR beta chain under discussion was sequenced for a study of CD8+ T cells in alopecia areata. Germline values: CDR1 GTSNPN, CDR2 SVGIG (reference sequence). J lost 4 bases, V lost 2 bases, and 6 bases had no gene match. The CDR3 covers 14 residues. This clone was counted between two and nine times. It was cDNA, reverse transcribed from extracted RNA, that served as the sequencing template. TCRdb keeps only in-frame clones here, not all; method: immunoSEQ multiplex PCR. The data show 200,000 to 250,000 clones, with about two thirds seen just once and more than 0.95% held by the top ten. The source material was CD4+ T cells sorted from blood, sampled at week 0. The TCR originated in a human donor with alopecia areata. V and J are TRBV30 and TRBJ1-2; 8 bases are shared with TRBD1. In DNA, the CDR3 is TGTGCCTGGAGTCCAGGACAGGGAGTCTATGGCTACACCTTC. This gives the protein CAWSPGQGVYGYTF.